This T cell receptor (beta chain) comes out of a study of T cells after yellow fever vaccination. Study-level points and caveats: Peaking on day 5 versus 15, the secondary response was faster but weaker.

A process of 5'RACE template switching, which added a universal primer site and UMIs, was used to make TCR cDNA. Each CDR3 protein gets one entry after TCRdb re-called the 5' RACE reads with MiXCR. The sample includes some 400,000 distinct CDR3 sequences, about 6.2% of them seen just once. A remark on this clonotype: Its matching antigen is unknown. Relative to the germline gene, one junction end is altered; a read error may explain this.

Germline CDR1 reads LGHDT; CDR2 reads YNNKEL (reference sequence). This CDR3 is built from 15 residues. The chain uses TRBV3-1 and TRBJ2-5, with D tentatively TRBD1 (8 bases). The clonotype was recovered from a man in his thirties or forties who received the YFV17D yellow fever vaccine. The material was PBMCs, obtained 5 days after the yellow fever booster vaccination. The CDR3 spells CATSQMTGEGETQYF. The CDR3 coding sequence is TGTGCCACCAGCCAAATGACAGGGGAGGGAGAGACCCAGTACTTC.